This T cell receptor (beta chain) was captured in a study of shared clonotypes between healthy human individuals. Study summary: Donors were a couple of women and three men aged 18 to 49.

Per germline, CDR1 SEHNR and CDR2 FQNEAQ (reference sequence). CDR3 length: 10 amino acids. With 2 bases removed from V and 5 bases from J, the gap between germline ends came to 0 bases. Among the donors, all were Caucasian adults who lived in Nashville, Tennessee. The assay used deep level. Several immunoSEQ 96-well plates shared each subset's DNA, each plate a replicate. The repertoire was sequenced with immunoSEQ multiplex PCR; TCRdb's copy has only in-frame clones and lacks some. The sample lists 75,000 to 100,000 clones; around 43% were seen once. This clonotype was sampled from a woman in her forties in good health. Some clones in this sample may be carry-over from other donors' samples. V gene TRBV7-9 combines with J gene TRBJ1-1; D call uncertain. The sequencing sample was made of PBMCs. This CDR3 reads CASSLTEAFF. CDR3 sequence (DNA): TGTGCCAGCAGCTTAACTGAAGCTTTCTTT.